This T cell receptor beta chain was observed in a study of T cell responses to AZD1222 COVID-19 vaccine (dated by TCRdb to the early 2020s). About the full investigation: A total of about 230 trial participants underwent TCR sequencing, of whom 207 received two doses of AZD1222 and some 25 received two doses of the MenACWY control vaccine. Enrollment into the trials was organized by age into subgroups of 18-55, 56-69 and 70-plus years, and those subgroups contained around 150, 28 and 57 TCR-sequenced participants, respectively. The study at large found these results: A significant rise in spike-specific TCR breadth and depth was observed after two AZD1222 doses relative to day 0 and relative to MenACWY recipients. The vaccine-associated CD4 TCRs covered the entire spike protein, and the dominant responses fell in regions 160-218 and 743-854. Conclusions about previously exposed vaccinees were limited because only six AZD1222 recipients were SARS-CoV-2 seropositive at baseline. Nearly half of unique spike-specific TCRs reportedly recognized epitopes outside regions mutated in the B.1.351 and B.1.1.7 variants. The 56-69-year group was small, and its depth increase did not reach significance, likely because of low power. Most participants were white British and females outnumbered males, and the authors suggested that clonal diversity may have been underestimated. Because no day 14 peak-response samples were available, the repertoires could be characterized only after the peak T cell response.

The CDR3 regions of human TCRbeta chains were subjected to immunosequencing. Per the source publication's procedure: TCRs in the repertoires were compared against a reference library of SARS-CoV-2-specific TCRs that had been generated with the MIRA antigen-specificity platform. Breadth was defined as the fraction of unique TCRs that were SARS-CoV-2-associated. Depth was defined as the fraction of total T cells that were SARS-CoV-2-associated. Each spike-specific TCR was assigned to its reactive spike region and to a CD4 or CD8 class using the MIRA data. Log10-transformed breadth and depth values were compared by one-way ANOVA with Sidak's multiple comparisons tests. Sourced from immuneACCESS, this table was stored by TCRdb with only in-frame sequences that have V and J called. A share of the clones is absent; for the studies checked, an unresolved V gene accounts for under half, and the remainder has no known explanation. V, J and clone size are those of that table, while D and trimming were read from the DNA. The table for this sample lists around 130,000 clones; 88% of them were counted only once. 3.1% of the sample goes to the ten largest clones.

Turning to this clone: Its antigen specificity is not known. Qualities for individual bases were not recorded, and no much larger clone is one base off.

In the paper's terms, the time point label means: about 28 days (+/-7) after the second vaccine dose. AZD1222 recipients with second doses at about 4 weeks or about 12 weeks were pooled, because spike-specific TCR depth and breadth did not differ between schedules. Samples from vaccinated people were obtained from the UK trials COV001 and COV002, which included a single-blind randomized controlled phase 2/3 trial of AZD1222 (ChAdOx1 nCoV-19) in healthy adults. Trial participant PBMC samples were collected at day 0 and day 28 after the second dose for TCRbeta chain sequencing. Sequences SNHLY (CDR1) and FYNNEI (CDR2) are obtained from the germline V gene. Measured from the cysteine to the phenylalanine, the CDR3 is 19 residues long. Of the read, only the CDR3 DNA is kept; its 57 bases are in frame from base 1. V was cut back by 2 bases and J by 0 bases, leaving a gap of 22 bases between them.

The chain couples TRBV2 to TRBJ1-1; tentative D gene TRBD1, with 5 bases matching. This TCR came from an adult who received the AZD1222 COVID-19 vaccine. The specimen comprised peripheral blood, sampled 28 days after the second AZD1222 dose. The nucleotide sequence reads TGTGCCAGCAGTGAAAAACTCTCCCGGGACGTCGTTATGAACACTGAAGCTTTCTTT. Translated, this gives CASSEKLSRDVVMNTEAFF.